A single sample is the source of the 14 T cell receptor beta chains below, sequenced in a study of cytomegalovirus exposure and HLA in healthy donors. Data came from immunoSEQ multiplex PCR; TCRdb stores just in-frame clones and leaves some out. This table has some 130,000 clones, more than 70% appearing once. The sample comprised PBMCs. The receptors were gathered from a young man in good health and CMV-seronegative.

CDR3 protein: CASSPPRGTNTGELFF. As DNA, the CDR3 is TGTGCCAGCTCACCACCGCGGGGGACGAACACCGGGGAGCTGTTTTTT. The V gene is TRBV18, the J gene TRBJ2-2; 7 bases agree with TRBD2. The CDR3 has 16 residues. Germline trimming cut 0 bases from V and 0 bases from J; bases unmatched to any gene: 1. The V gene's germline CDR1 is KGHSH and CDR2 LQKENI. Supplemented by reference TRBV18 and TRBJ2-2, the full variable domain reads NAGVMQNPRHLVRRRGQEARLRCSPMKGHSHVYWYRQLPEEGLKFMVYLQKENIIDESGMPKERFSAEFPKEGPSILRIQQVVRGDSAAYFCASSPPRGTNTGELFFGEGSRLTVL.

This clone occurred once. CDR3 DNA: TGCGCCAGCAGGGGGGGAACAGGGGGGAATGAAAAACTGTTTTTT. Translation: CASRGGTGGNEKLFF. The chain has TRBV4-1 and TRBJ1-4; 8 nucleotides match TRBD1. The CDR3 has 15 residues. V was pared by 6 bases and J by 5 bases, with 8 bases of the junction left unmatched. Per the germline V gene, CDR1 is MGHRA and CDR2 is YSYEKL.

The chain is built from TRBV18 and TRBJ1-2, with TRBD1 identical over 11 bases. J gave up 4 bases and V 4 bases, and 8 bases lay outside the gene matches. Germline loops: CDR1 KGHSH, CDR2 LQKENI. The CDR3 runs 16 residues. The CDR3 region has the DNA TGTGCCAGCTCACTGGGACAGGGGGATATAGGCTATGGCTACACCTTC. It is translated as CASSLGQGDIGYGYTF.

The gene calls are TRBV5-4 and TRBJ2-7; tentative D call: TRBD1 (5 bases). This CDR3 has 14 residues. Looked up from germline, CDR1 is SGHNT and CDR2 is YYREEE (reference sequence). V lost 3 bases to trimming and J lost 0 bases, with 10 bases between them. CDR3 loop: CASSWGQDSYEQYF. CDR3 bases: TGTGCCAGCAGCTGGGGCCAAGACTCCTACGAGCAGTACTTC.

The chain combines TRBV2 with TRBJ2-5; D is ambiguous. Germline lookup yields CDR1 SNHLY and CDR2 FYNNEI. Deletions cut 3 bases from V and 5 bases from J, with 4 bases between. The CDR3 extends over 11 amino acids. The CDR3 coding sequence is TGTGCCAGCAGTGAGCAGGAGACCCAGTACTTC. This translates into CASSEQETQYF.

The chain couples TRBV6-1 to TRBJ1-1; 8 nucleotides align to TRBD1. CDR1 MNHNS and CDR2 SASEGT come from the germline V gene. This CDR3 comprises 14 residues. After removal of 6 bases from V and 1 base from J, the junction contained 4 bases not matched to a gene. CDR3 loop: CASRLQGENTEAFF. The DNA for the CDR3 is TGTGCCAGCAGGTTACAGGGGGAGAACACTGAAGCTTTCTTT.

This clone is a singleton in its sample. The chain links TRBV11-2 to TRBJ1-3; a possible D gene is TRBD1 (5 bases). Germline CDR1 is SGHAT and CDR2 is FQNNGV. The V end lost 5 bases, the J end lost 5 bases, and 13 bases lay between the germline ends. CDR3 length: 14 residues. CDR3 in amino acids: CASSAPGFRNTIYF. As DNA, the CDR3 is TGTGCCAGCAGCGCCCCAGGGTTCCGAAACACCATATATTTT. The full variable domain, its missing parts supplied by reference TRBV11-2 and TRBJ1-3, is EAGVAQSPRYKIIEKRQSVAFWCNPISGHATLYWYQQILGQGPKLLIQFQNNGVVDDSQLPKDRFSAERLKGVDSTLKIQPAKLEDSAVYLCASSAPGFRNTIYFGEGSWLTVV.

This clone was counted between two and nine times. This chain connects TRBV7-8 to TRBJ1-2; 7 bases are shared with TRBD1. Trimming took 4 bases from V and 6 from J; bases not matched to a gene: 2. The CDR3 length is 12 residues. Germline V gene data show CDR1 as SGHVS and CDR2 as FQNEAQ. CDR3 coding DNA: TGTGCCAGCAGCTACACAGGGGATGGCTACACCTTC. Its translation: CASSYTGDGYTF.

The CDR3 loop reads CASTTGKAGPYNEQFF. The CDR3 DNA is TGTGCCAGTACTACGGGAAAAGCGGGACCCTACAATGAGCAGTTCTTC. The rearrangement links TRBV19 to TRBJ2-1, with 7 bases aligning to TRBD2. V gave up 7 bases and J gave up 2 bases; unmatched junction bases: 11. CDR1 is LNHDA and CDR2 is SQIVND in the germline V gene (reference sequence). The CDR3 covers 16 residues.

The CDR3 DNA reads TGTGCCAGCAGCGTAGCGGGGGTCCACTCCTACGAGCAGTACTTC. Translated: CASSVAGVHSYEQYF. The V and J genes are TRBV9 and TRBJ2-7; TRBD2 might be the D (6 bases). With 0 bases removed from V and 0 bases from J, the gap between germline ends came to 10 bases. The CDR3 contains 15 residues. CDR1 and CDR2 (germline): SGDLS, YYNGEE.

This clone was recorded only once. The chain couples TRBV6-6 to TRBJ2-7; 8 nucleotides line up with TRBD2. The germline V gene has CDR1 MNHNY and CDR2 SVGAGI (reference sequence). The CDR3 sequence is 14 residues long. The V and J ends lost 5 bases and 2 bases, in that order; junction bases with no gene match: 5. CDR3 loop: CASSQAGETYEQYF. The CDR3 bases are TGTGCCAGCAGTCAAGCGGGGGAAACCTACGAGCAGTACTTC.

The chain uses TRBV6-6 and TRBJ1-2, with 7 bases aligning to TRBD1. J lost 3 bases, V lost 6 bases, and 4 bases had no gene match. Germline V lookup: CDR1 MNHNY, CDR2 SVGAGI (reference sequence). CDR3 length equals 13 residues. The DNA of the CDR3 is TGTGCCAGCAGAACAGGGGAATACTATGGCTACACCTTC. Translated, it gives CASRTGEYYGYTF.

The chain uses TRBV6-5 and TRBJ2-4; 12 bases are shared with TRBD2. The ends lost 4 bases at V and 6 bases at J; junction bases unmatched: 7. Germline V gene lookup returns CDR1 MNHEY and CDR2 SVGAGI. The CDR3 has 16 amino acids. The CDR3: CASSLLAGGPINIQYF. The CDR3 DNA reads TGTGCCAGCAGTTTGCTAGCGGGAGGGCCGATAAACATTCAGTACTTC.

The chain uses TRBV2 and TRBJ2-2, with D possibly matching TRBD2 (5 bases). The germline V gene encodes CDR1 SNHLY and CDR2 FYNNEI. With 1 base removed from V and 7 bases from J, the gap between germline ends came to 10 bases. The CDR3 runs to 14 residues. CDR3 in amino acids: CASSEVVAIGELFF. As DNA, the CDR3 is TGTGCCAGCAGTGAAGTTGTAGCGATCGGGGAGCTGTTTTTT.